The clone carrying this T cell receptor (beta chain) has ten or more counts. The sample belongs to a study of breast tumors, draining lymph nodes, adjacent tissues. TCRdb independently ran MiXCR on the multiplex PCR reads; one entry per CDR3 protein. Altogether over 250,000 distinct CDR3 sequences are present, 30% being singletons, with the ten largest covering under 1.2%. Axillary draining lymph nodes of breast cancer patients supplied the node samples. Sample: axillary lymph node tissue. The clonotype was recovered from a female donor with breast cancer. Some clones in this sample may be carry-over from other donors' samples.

The CDR3 DNA reads TGCAGTGCTAGTTGGGGATTTAGCACAGATACGCAGTATTTT. Translating it yields CSASWGFSTDTQYF. The rearrangement links TRBV20-1 to TRBJ2-3; D uncertain. This CDR3 has 14 residues. The germline CDR1 and CDR2 sequences are DFQATT and SNEGSKA (reference sequence). Trimming pared 3 bases from V and 0 bases from J, leaving 10 bases between.